These 14 T cell receptor beta chains were sequenced from one sample in a study of T cell repertoires and HLA-DP antigens. Using immunoSEQ multiplex PCR, the repertoire was profiled, and TCRdb retains in-frame clones only, with some absent. The repertoire has approximately 89,000 clones, about nine tenths of them found once; the top ten carry 1.5% to 2%. Antigen specificity for these receptors is unknown. The source material was CD4+ T cells from PBMCs. Receptors originate from a man aged 50-59 years in good health and CMV-seronegative.

This clone was counted a single time. The chain uses TRBV6-5 and TRBJ1-3; 9 bases agree with TRBD1. V was pared by 6 bases and J by 4 bases, with 4 bases of the junction left unmatched. The length of the CDR3 is 14 residues. Germline CDR1 reads MNHEY; CDR2 reads SVGAGI. The CDR3 region has the DNA TGTGCCAGCAGCCAGGACAGGGGAGGAAACACCATATATTTT. Translating it yields CASSQDRGGNTIYF.

The chain has TRBV18 and TRBJ1-1; a weak D match, TRBD1 (6 bases). The ends were cut back, 2 bases at V and 6 bases at J, with 10 bases in the middle. From germline, CDR1 is KGHSH and CDR2 LQKENI. The CDR3 runs 13 residues. The CDR3 loop is CASSPGQQAEAFF. CDR3 coding DNA: TGTGCCAGCTCACCAGGACAGCAAGCTGAAGCTTTCTTT.

The J gene is TRBJ1-3, the V gene TRBV16, with unresolved D. There are 14 residues in the CDR3. V was shortened by 5 bases and J by 0 bases, with 8 bases between the two germline ends. Germline-derived CDR1 and CDR2 are KGHSY and FQNENV. The CDR3: CASSGGRSGNTIYF. DNA of the CDR3: TGTGCCAGCAGCGGCGGACGCTCTGGAAACACCATATATTTT.

The chain employs TRBV18 and TRBJ1-1; D is uncertain. This CDR3 is 13 amino acids long. Trimming took 6 bases from V and 1 from J, leaving 9 bases between them. Per germline, CDR1 KGHSH and CDR2 LQKENI. Written as DNA, the CDR3 is TGTGCCAGCTCCCGGGGTGAGAACACTGAAGCTTTCTTT. This gives the protein CASSRGENTEAFF.

This sequence joins TRBV10-2 and TRBJ2-7, with 10 bases identical to TRBD2. The CDR3 runs 15 residues. Germline-derived CDR1 and CDR2 are WSHSY and SAAADI. J gave up 6 bases and V 5 bases, and 10 bases lay outside the gene matches. CDR3 sequence reads: CASSLPGLANREQYF. The CDR3 nucleotides are TGCGCCAGCAGTTTGCCGGGACTAGCGAACCGCGAGCAGTACTTC.

The chain links TRBV5-4 to TRBJ2-3; D might be TRBD1 (6 bases). CDR1 and CDR2 (germline): SGHNT, YYREEE (reference sequence). Trimming took 5 bases from V and 6 from J, leaving 19 bases between them. This CDR3 has 15 amino acids. CDR3 bases: TGTGCCAGCAGTTACGGGACACTTATAAAGGATACGCAGTATTTT. Its translation is CASSYGTLIKDTQYF.

The chain joins TRBV9 to TRBJ1-3; D uncertain. Trimming removed 1 base at V and 0 bases at J, with 5 bases between. Germline V lookup: CDR1 SGDLS, CDR2 YYNGEE. This CDR3 is 14 amino acids long. The CDR3 is CASSVSLSGNTIYF. The CDR3 nucleotides are TGTGCCAGCAGCGTAAGCCTCTCTGGAAACACCATATATTTT.

This clone was picked up one time. The chain joins TRBV5-1 to TRBJ2-2; D gene unclear. V lost 4 bases to trimming and J lost 0 bases, with 7 bases between them. The CDR3 has 14 residues. Per germline, CDR1 SGHRS and CDR2 YFSETQ. The CDR3 region is CASSVAANTGELFF. The DNA for the CDR3 is TGCGCCAGCAGCGTGGCAGCGAACACCGGGGAGCTGTTTTTT.

This sequence joins TRBV7-8 and TRBJ2-7; D possibly matches TRBD1 or TRBD2 (5 bases each). CDR3 size: 13 residues. V was trimmed by 4 bases and J by 3 bases, leaving 10 bases between them. Germline V gene lookup returns CDR1 SGHVS and CDR2 FQNEAQ. CDR3 coding DNA: TGTGCCAGCAGCTCGGGACGGATCTACGAGCAGTACTTC. This translates into CASSSGRIYEQYF.

The J gene is TRBJ1-3, the V gene TRBV4-3, with 7 bases fitting TRBD1. CDR1 is LGHNA and CDR2 is YSLEER in the germline V gene. Trimming cost V 0 bases and J 2 bases; bases outside gene matches: 1. The CDR3 is 15 amino acids. CDR3 sequence reads: CASSQDQGAGNTIYF. The CDR3, as DNA: TGCGCCAGCAGCCAAGATCAGGGGGCTGGAAACACCATATATTTT.

The V and J genes are TRBV2 and TRBJ1-5; tentatively, D is TRBD1 (5 bases). CDR3 length: 15 amino acids. V was trimmed by 3 bases and J by 1 base, leaving 10 bases between them. CDR1 is SNHLY and CDR2 is FYNNEI in the germline V gene. As DNA, the CDR3 is TGTGCCAGCAGTGACTACCGGGACAGCAATCAGCCCCAGCATTTT. Protein product: CASSDYRDSNQPQHF.

V is TRBV5-4 and J is TRBJ2-1, with TRBD2 matching 7 bases. Trimming cost V 0 bases and J 8 bases; bases outside gene matches: 5. The CDR3 extends over 14 amino acids. Germline V gene data show CDR1 as SGHNT and CDR2 as YYREEE (reference sequence). The CDR3 spells CASSLAGLADEQFF. The CDR3 nucleotides are TGTGCCAGCAGCTTGGCCGGGCTAGCGGATGAGCAGTTCTTC.

Details on this clone: The junction and the germline gene differ at one end; a read error may be behind it. The chain joins TRBV7-7 to TRBJ2-1; maybe TRBD2 (6 bases). The CDR3 runs 16 residues. Germline V CDR1 and CDR2: SSHAT, FNYEAQ (reference sequence). The CDR3 DNA sequence: TGTGCTAGCAGCAGGTCGGGACTTAGCTCCTACAATGAGCAGTTCTTC. Translation: CASSRSGLSSYNEQFF.

J is TRBJ1-1 and V is TRBV7-3; D is undetermined. The V end lost 8 bases, the J end lost 0 bases, and 10 bases lay between the germline ends. Per germline, CDR1 SGHTA and CDR2 FQGTGA. This CDR3 has 13 residues. CDR3 coding DNA: TGTGCCAGCCAACGGGATATGAACACTGAAGCTTTCTTT. Amino acids: CASQRDMNTEAFF. The variable domain in full, with the rest retrieved from reference TRBV7-3 and TRBJ1-1, is GAGVSQTPSNKVTEKGKYVELRCDPISGHTALYWYRQSLGQGPEFLIYFQGTGAADDSGLPNDRFFAVRPEGSVSTLKIQRTERGDSAVYLCASQRDMNTEAFFGQGTRLTVV.